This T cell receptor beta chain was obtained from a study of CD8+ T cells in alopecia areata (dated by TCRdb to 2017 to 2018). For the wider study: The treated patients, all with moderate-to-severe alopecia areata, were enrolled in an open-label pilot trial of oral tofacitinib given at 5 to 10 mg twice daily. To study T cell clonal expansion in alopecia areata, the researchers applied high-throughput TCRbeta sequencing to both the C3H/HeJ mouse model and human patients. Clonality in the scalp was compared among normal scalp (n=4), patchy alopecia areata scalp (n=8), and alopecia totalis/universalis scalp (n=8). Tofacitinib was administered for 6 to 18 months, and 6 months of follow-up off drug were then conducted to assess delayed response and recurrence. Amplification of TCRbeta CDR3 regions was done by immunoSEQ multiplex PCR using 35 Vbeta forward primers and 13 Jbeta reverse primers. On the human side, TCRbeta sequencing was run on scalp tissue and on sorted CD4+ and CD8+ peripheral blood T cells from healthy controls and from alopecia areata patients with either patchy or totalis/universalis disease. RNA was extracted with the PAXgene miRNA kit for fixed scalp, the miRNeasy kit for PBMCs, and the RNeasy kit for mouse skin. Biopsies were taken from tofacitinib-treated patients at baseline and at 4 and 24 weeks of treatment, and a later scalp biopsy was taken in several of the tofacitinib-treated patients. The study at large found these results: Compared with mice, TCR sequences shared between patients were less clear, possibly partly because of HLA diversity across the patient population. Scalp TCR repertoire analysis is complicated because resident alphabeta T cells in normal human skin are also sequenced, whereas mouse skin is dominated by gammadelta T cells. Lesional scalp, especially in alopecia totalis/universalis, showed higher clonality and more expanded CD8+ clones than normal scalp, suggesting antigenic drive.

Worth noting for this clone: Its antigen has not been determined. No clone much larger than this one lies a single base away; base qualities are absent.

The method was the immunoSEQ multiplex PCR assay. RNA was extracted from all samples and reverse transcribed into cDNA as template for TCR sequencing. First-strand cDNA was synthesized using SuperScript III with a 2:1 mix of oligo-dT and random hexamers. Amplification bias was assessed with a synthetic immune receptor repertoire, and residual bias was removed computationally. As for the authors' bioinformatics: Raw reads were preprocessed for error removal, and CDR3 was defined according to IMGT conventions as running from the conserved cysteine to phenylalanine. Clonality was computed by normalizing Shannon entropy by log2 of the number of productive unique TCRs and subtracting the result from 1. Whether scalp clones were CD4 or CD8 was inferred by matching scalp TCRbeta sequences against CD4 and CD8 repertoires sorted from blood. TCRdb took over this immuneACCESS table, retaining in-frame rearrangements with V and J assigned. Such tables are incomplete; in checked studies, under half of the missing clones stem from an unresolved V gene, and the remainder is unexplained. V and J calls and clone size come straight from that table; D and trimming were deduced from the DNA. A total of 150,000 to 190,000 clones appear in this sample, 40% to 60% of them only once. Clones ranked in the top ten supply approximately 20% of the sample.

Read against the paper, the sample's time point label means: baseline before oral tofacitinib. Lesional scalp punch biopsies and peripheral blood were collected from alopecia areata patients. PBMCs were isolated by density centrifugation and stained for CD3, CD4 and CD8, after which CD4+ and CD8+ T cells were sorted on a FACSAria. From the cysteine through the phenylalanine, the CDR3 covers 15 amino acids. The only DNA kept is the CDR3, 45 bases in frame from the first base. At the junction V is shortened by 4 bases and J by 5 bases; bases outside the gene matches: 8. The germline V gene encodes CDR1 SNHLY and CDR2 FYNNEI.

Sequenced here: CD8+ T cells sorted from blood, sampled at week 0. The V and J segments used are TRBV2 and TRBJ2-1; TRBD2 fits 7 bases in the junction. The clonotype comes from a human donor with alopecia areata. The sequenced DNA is TGTGCCAGCAGTGTTTATATAAGCGGGGACAATGAGCAGTTCTTC. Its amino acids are CASSVYISGDNEQFF.